The source of this T cell receptor beta chain is a study of blood T cell repertoires in COVID-19. Overall study context: Italy, Spain and the United States were the sources of the convalescent and acute COVID-19 samples.

Study processing details: Amplification of reference gene primers provided the estimated nucleated cell counts. Data came from immunoSEQ multiplex PCR; TCRdb stores just in-frame clones and leaves some out. V, J and clone size are taken as reported in that table, and D and trimming were inferred from the DNA itself. The sample has about 330,000 clones; roughly 86% are singletons. V lost 10 bases and J lost 2, with 12 bases in between. CDR3 length: 13 amino acids. Germline CDR1 ENHRY, CDR2 SYGVKD. It was during active infection that Seattle patients were enrolled and then longitudinally followed. This sequence joins TRBV10-3 and TRBJ2-1; D possibly corresponds to TRBD1 (7 bases). Sequenced material: peripheral blood. The sequence was obtained from a man aged 25 to 45 with COVID-19, enrolled during active disease. The CDR3 DNA follows: TGTGCCAGCGGAGGGGGCACCTACAATGAGCAGTTCTTC. Its protein product is CASGGGTYNEQFF.